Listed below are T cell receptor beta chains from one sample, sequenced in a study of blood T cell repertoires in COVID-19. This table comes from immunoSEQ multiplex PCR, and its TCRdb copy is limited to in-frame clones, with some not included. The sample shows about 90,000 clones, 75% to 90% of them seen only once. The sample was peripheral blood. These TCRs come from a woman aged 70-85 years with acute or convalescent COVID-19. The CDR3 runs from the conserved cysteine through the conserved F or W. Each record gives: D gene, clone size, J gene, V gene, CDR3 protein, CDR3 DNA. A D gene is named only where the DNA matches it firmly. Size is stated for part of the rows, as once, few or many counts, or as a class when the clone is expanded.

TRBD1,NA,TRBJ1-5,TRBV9,CASSASGTGNQPQHF,TGTGCCAGCAGCGCCTCCGGGACAGGGAATCAGCCCCAGCATTTT
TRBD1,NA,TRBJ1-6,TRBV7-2,CASSSLKQGANSPLHF,TGTGCCAGCAGCTCACTCAAACAGGGGGCGAATTCACCCCTCCACTTT
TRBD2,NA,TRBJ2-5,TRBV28,CASSKTSGLQETQYF,TGTGCCAGCAGCAAAACTAGCGGACTCCAAGAGACCCAGTACTTC
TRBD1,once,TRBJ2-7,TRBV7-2,CASSRTGVYEQYF,TGTGCCAGCAGCCGAACAGGGGTCTACGAGCAGTACTTC
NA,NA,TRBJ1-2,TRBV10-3,CAIRAQGYYGYTF,TGTGCCATCAGAGCACAGGGCTACTATGGCTACACCTTC
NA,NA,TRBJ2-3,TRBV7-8,CASSPTDLGPDTQYF,TGTGCCAGCAGCCCAACTGATTTGGGGCCAGATACGCAGTATTTT
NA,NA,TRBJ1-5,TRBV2,CASSGDSGDQPQHF,TGTGCCAGCAGTGGGGACTCCGGGGATCAGCCCCAGCATTTT
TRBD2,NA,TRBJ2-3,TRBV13,CASSLSLRLAGSQKTQYF,TGTGCCAGCAGCTTATCCCTCAGACTAGCGGGTTCACAGAAGACGCAGTATTTT
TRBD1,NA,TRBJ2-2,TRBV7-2,CASTGTGAGELFF,TGTGCCAGCACCGGGACAGGGGCCGGGGAGCTGTTTTTT
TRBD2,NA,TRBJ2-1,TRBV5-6,CASSWGLAGTYNEQFF,TGTGCCAGCAGCTGGGGACTAGCGGGGACCTACAATGAGCAGTTCTTC
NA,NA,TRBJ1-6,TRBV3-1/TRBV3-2,CASSQESPAYNSPLHF,TGTGCCAGCAGCCAAGAATCGCCAGCCTATAATTCACCCCTCCACTTT
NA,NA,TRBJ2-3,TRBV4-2,CASSQDVVGQTLYF,TGTGCCAGCAGCCAAGATGTTGTTGGGCAAACCCTGTATTTT
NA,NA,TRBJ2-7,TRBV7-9,CASSLSGYEQYF,TGTGCCAGCAGCCTCAGCGGCTACGAACAGTACTTC
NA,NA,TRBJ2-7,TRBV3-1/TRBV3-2,CASSPRGSSYEQYF,TGTGCCAGCAGCCCCCGGGGGAGTTCCTACGAGCAGTACTTC
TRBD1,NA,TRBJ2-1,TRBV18,CASSPLLDRGNNEQFF,TGTGCCAGCTCACCGCTCTTGGACAGGGGGAACAATGAGCAGTTCTTC
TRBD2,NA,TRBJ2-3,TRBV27,CASSRGGASTDTQYF,TGTGCCAGCAGCCGGGGGGGGGCGTCCACAGATACGCAGTATTTT
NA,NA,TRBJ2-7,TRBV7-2,CASSPGIPPHEQYF,TGTGCCAGCAGCCCCGGGATCCCACCCCACGAGCAGTACTTC
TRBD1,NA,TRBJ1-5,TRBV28,CASSFGTGAQPQHF,TGTGCCAGCAGTTTCGGGACAGGGGCTCAGCCCCAGCATTTT
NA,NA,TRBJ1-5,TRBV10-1,CASRRGHCSVCNQPQHF,TGCGCCAGCAGGAGGGGACACTGTTCGGTATGCAATCAGCCCCAGCATTTT
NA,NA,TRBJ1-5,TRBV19,CASSLRRDSNQPQHF,TGTGCCAGTAGTCTCCGGCGGGATAGCAATCAGCCCCAGCATTTT
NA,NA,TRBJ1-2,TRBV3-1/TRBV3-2,CASSQAGYDGYTF,TGTGCCAGCAGCCAAGCAGGCTACGATGGCTACACCTTC
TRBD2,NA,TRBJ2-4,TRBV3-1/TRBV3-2,CASSQGLAGGENIQYF,TGTGCCAGCAGCCAAGGACTAGCGGGGGGGGAAAACATTCAGTACTTC
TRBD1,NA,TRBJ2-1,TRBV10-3,CAISESIGDRIYNEQFF,TGTGCCATCAGTGAGTCAATAGGGGACAGGATTTACAATGAGCAGTTCTTC
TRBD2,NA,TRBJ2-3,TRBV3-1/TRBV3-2,CASSQELAVSTDTQYF,TGTGCCAGCAGCCAAGAGCTAGCGGTTAGCACAGATACGCAGTATTTT
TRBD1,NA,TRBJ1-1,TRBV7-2,CASSAGTGGTEAFF,TGTGCCAGCAGCGCCGGGACAGGGGGCACTGAAGCTTTCTTT
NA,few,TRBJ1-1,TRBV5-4,CASSGEGTTEAFF,TGTGCCAGCAGCGGGGAGGGTACCACTGAAGCTTTCTTT
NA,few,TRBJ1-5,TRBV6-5,CASRAGLSNQPQHF,TGTGCCAGCAGAGCGGGTCTTAGCAATCAGCCCCAGCATTTT
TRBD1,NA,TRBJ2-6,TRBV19,CASRQGTSGANVLTF,TGTGCCAGCAGACAGGGCACCTCTGGGGCCAACGTCCTGACTTTC
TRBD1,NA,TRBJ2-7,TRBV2,CASSEEFWQGAHYEQYF,TGTGCCAGCAGTGAAGAGTTTTGGCAGGGGGCTCACTACGAGCAGTACTTC
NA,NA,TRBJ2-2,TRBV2,CASSGNRARTGELFF,TGTGCCAGCAGTGGGAACAGGGCGCGAACCGGGGAGCTGTTTTTT
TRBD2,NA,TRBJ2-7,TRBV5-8,CASSPRLAVYSYEQYF,TGTGCCAGCAGCCCTCGTCTAGCGGTCTACTCCTACGAGCAGTACTTC
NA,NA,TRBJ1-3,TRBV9,CASSDGGGPGNTIYF,TGTGCCAGCAGCGACGGCGGGGGGCCTGGAAACACCATATATTTT
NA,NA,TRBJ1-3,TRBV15,CATSTPRTTGNTIYF,TGTGCCACCAGCACCCCGCGGACAACAGGAAACACCATATATTTT
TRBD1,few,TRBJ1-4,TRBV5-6,CASSPTGQGAREKLFF,TGTGCCAGCAGCCCTACGGGACAGGGGGCCCGGGAAAAACTGTTTTTT
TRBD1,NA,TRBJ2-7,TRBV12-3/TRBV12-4,CASSFGNRGDQYF,TGTGCCAGCAGTTTTGGGAACAGGGGCGATCAGTACTTC
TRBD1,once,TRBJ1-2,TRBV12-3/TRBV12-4,CASSPGQGVGYTF,TGTGCCAGCAGCCCGGGACAGGGAGTAGGCTACACCTTC
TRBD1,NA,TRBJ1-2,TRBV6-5,CASRTGGDVNYGYTF,TGTGCCAGCAGGACAGGGGGCGATGTTAACTATGGCTACACCTTC
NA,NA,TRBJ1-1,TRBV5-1,CASSSRGPSEAFF,TGCGCCAGCAGCTCGCGGGGGCCGTCTGAAGCTTTCTTT
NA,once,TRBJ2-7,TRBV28,CASSLGTFSYEQYF,TGTGCCAGCAGTTTAGGGACTTTCTCCTACGAGCAGTACTTC
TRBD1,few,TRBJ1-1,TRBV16,CASSRGTGGIGGEAFF,TGTGCCAGCAGCCGAGGGACAGGGGGCATAGGCGGTGAAGCTTTCTTT
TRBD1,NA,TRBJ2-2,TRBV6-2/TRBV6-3,CASSRRTGDTGELFF,TGTGCCAGCAGCCGGAGGACAGGGGACACCGGGGAGCTGTTTTTT
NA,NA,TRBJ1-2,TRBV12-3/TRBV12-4,CASSFTGSYGYTF,TGTGCCAGCAGTTTCACAGGTAGCTATGGCTACACCTTC
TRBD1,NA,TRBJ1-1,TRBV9,CASSYGQGDTEAFF,TGTGCCAGCAGCTACGGACAGGGAGACACTGAAGCTTTCTTT
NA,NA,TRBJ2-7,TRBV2,CASSEFGGGSTGFYEQYF,TGTGCCAGCAGTGAATTCGGCGGAGGCTCCACGGGTTTCTACGAGCAGTACTTC
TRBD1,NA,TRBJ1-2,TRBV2,CASSQGQGSYGYTF,TGTGCCAGCAGCCAGGGACAGGGGAGCTATGGCTACACCTTC
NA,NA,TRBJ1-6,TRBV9,CASSVAPRDEGDFSYNSPLHF,TGTGCCAGCAGCGTAGCCCCCCGGGACGAAGGGGACTTCTCCTATAATTCACCCCTCCACTTT
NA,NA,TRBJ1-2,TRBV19,CASSADFYLGYTF,TGTGCCAGTAGTGCTGACTTTTACCTCGGCTACACCTTC
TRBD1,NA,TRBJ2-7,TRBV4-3,CASSQETGAWGEQYF,TGCGCCAGCAGCCAAGAGACAGGGGCCTGGGGAGAGCAGTACTTC
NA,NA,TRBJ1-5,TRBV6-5,CASSRRQGNQPQHF,TGTGCCAGCAGTCGCCGACAGGGCAATCAGCCCCAGCATTTT
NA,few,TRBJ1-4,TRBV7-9,CASSLNSEKLFF,TGTGCCAGCAGCTTAAATAGTGAAAAACTGTTTTTT
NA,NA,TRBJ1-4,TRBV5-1,CASSRSGGSTNEKLFF,TGCGCCAGCAGCCGTTCCGGGGGTTCAACTAATGAAAAACTGTTTTTT
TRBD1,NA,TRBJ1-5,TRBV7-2,CASTAGTGHQPQHF,TGTGCCAGCACCGCCGGGACAGGGCATCAGCCCCAGCATTTT
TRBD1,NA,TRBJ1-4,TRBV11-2,CASSSVGQGREKLFF,TGTGCCAGCAGCTCGGTCGGACAGGGTCGTGAAAAACTGTTTTTT
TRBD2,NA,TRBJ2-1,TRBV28,CASSPIGGADNEQFF,TGTGCCAGCAGTCCTATCGGGGGGGCCGACAATGAGCAGTTCTTC
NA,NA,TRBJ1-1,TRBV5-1,CASSFGAVNTEAFF,TGCGCCAGCAGCTTTGGGGCTGTGAACACTGAAGCTTTCTTT
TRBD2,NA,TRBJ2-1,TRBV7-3,CASSLAAGGPSIYNEQFF,TGTGCCAGCAGCTTAGCAGCGGGGGGGCCCTCGATATACAATGAGCAGTTCTTC
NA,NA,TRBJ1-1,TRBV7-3,CASSAAGGNTEAFF,TGTGCCAGCAGCGCCGCCGGCGGGAACACTGAAGCTTTCTTT
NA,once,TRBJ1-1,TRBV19,CASSNGWNTEAFF,TGTGCCAGTAGTAATGGCTGGAACACTGAAGCTTTCTTT
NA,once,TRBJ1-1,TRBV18,CASSPTQGLAEAFF,TGTGCCAGCTCACCTACCCAGGGTCTCGCTGAAGCTTTCTTT